Below, one TCR beta chain is given with its context. Its antigen is still unknown. The TCR libraries each used total RNA (roughly 3,500 ng per library). TCRdb reprocessed the 5' RACE reads and reports one entry per CDR3 protein, with no DNA. This listing includes approximately 160,000 distinct CDR3 sequences. The data were taken from a study of monozygotic twins with inflammatory bowel disease. The study, taken as a whole, reports: Healthy co-twins, by inverse Simpson, had higher TCRbeta diversity than their siblings with IBD.

From germline, CDR1 is SGHKS and CDR2 YYEKEE (reference sequence). This CDR3 has 16 amino acids. The specimen sequenced was blood. The TCR originated in a human donor with ulcerative colitis or Crohn's disease, or a healthy co-twin of an affected twin (not recorded which). The chain has TRBV5-5 and TRBJ2-2; TCRdb's D gene call, TRBD1, goes unchecked for lack of DNA. CDR3: CASSQKQDANTGELFF.